This TCR beta chain was retrieved from a study of T-cell reconstitution after alpha-beta-depleted transplantation in children. Study-level findings and limits: After one year, T-cell counts and TCRbeta diversity mostly came from new T cells. Expanded graft clones, several hundred of them, were reportedly the source of alpha-beta T cells about two months after transplant. Surviving recipient T cells and intrathymic progenitors accounted for some patients' high TCRbeta diversity at day 60.

The germline V gene encodes CDR1 DFQATT and CDR2 SNEGSKA (reference sequence). The CDR3 has 13 residues. Concerning this clonotype: The antigen is unknown.

Unique molecular identifiers were incorporated during preparation of the TCRbeta library. TCRdb re-called the PCR reads with MiXCR, one entry per CDR3 protein. The sample records approximately 250,000 distinct CDR3 sequences, roughly 25% being singletons. The source of this sequence is a girl aged 2 to 9 with Fanconi anemia, due to receive a stem cell transplant. The chain has TRBV20-1 and TRBJ2-1; D is possibly TRBD2 (6 bases). The specimen comprised PBMCs, sampled before TCRalphabeta/CD19-depleted stem cell transplant. CDR3 DNA sequence: TGCAAATTGGGACTCTCAAAGTACAATGAGCAGTTCTTC. Protein sequence: CKLGLSKYNEQFF.